This TCR beta chain derives from a study of T cells in Graves' hyperthyroidism and ophthalmopathy. Germline CDR1 and CDR2: MNHEY and SMNVEV (reference sequence). The CDR3 totals 14 residues. V was cut by 5 bases and J by 3 bases, with 14 bases left in between. Overall study results and limits: Most thyroid clonotypes that were expanded above 0.001 also turned up in blood.

What was amplified from RNA transcripts were TCR beta CDR3 regions. The HTBI primer set drove a first-round RT-PCR of the TCR CDR3. TCRdb re-called the multiplex PCR reads with MiXCR, one entry per CDR3 protein. The table lists approximately 360,000 distinct CDR3 sequences, 15% to 19% of them singletons. This clonotype was counted ten times or more. Antigen unknown. The sequenced material came from blood. The clonotype was recovered from a woman younger than 30 with Graves' hyperthyroidism that later progressed to Graves' ophthalmopathy. This sequence joins TRBV27 and TRBJ2-7; possibly TRBD1 or TRBD2 for D (5 bases each). Written as DNA, the CDR3 is TGTGCCAGCAGTAAGGGTGAGGGGCTCTACGAGCAGTACTTC. This translates into CASSKGEGLYEQYF.